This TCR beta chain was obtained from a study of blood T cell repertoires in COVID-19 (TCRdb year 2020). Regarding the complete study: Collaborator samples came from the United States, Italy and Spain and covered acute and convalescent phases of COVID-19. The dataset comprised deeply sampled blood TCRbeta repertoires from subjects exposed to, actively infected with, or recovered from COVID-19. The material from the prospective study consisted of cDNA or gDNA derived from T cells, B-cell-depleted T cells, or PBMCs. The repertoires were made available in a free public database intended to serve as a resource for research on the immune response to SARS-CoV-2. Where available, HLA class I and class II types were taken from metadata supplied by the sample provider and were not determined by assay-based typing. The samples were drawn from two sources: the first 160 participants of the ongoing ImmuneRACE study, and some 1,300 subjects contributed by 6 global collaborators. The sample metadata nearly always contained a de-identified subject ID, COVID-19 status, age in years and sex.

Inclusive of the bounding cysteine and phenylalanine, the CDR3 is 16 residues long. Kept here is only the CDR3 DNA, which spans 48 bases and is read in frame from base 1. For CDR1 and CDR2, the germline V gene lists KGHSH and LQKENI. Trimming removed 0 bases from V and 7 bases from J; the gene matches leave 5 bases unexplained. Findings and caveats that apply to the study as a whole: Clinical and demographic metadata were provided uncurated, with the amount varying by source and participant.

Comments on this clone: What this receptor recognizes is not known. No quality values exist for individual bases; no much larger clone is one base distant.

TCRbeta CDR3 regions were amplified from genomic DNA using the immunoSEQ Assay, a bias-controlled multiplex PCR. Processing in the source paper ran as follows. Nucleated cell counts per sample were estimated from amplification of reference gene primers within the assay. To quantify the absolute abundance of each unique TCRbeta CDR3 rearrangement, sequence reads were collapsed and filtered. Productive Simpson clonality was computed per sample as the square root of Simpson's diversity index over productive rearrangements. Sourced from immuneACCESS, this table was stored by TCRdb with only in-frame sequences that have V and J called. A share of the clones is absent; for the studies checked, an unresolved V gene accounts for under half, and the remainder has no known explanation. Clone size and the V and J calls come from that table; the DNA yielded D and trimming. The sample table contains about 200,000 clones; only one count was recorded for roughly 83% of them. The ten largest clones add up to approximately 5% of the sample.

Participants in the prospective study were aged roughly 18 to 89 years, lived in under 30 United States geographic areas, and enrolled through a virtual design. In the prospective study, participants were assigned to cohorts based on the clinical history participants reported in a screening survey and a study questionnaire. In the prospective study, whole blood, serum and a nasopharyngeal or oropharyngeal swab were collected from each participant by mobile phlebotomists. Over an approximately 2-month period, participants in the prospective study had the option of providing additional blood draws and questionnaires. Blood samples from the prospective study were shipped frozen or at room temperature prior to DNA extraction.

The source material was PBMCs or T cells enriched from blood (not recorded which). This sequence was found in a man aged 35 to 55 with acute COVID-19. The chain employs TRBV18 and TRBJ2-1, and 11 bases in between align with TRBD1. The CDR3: CASSPPGQGVANEQFF. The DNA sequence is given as TGTGCCAGCTCACCACCGGGACAGGGGGTTGCAAATGAGCAGTTCTTC.